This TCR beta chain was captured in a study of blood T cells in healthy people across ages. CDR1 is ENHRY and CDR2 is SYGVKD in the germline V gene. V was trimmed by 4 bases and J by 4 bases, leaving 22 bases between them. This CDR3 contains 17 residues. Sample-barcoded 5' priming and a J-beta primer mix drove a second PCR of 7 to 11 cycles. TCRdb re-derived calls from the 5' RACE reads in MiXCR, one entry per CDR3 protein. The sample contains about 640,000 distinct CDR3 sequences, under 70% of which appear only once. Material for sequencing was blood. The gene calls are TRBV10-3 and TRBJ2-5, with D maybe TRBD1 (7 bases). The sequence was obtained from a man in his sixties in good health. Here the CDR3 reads CAISGPEGKGALETQYF. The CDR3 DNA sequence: TGTGCCATCAGTGGTCCGGAGGGGAAGGGGGCTTTAGAGACCCAGTACTTC.